One sample yielded the 7 T cell receptor beta chains listed below, sequenced in a study of shared clonotypes between healthy human individuals. CD45RO negativity and positive selection for CCR7 defined naive CD8 cells, a population that excluded terminally differentiated effector memory CD45RA+ cells. Produced via immunoSEQ multiplex PCR; TCRdb's table is partial and in-frame only. The sample has 1.5 million to 2.5 million clones; about 94% are singletons. The material sequenced was naive CD8+ T cells sorted from blood. The receptors derive from a man younger than 30 in good health.

The genes are TRBV11-2 and TRBJ2-5; 8 bases match TRBD1. CDR1 and CDR2 from the germline V gene are SGHAT and FQNNGV. V shed 5 bases, J shed 4 bases, and the junction held 6 bases outside the gene matches. The CDR3 is 14 residues long. The CDR3 DNA is TGTGCCAGCAGCACACCGACAGGGGCAGAGACCCAGTACTTC. It encodes CASSTPTGAETQYF.

In its sample, this clone was seen once. The rearrangement uses TRBV6-4 and TRBJ2-1; 7 bases agree with TRBD1. The CDR3 spans 16 residues. CDR1 and CDR2 (germline): MRHNA, SNTAGT. The V segment lost 0 bases and the J segment 4 bases; nucleotides outside the gene matches: 6. CDR3 amino acids: CASSDSWTGLYNEQFF. The CDR3 DNA reads as TGTGCCAGCAGTGACTCGTGGACAGGATTATACAATGAGCAGTTCTTC.

The chain is built from TRBV29-1 and TRBJ1-2; D might be TRBD1 (6 bases). Trimming cost V 7 bases and J 1 base, with 10 bases left between them. Per germline, CDR1 SQVTM and CDR2 ANQGSEA. This CDR3 comprises 12 residues. DNA of the CDR3: TGCAGCGGTGACAGGATTAACTATGGCTACACCTTC. It yields the protein CSGDRINYGYTF.

This chain uses TRBV7-9 with TRBJ2-1, with 7 bases aligning to TRBD2. CDR3 length equals 17 residues. In germline, CDR1 is SEHNR, CDR2 FQNEAQ (reference sequence). The trim removed 5 bases at V and 0 bases at J, leaving 10 bases unmatched. CDR3 nucleotide sequence: TGTGCCAGCAGCCCCCCAACCGGGAGGCTCTCCTACAATGAGCAGTTCTTC. Its translation: CASSPPTGRLSYNEQFF.

This clone was found a few times. The chain employs TRBV7-9 and TRBJ1-2; no reliable D call. There are 16 residues in the CDR3. Trimming removed 1 base at V and 0 bases at J, with 12 bases between. Germline V gene sequence: CDR1 SEHNR, CDR2 FQNEAQ (reference sequence). In nucleotides, the CDR3 is TGTGCCAGCAGCTTAGTAAGGTCGGATTCTAACTATGGCTACACCTTC. Protein product: CASSLVRSDSNYGYTF.

The chain uses TRBV11-2 and TRBJ2-1; 8 positions match TRBD1. With V trimmed by 4 bases and J by 3 bases, 5 bases remained unmatched. Germline V gene sequence: CDR1 SGHAT, CDR2 FQNNGV. This CDR3 has 15 amino acids. The CDR3 DNA reads TGTGCCAGCAGCTCCGGACAGGGATTCTACAATGAGCAGTTCTTC. It yields the protein CASSSGQGFYNEQFF.

The table lists this clone with a count of one. J is TRBJ2-1 and V is TRBV4-1; no firm D call. This CDR3 region has 14 residues. Germline V lookup: CDR1 MGHRA, CDR2 YSYEKL. Trimming removed 1 base from V and 3 bases from J, with 7 bases in between. The CDR3 sequence is CASSQVSLYNEQFF. The CDR3, as DNA: TGCGCCAGCAGCCAAGTGTCGCTCTACAATGAGCAGTTCTTC.